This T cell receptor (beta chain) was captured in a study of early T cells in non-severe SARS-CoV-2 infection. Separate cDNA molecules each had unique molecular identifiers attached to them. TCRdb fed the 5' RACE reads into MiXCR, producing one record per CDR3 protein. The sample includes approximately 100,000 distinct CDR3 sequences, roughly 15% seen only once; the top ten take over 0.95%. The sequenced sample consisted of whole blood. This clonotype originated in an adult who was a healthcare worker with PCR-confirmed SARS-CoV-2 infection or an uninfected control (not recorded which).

CDR3 amino acids: CASTFGRITDTQYF. As DNA, the CDR3 is TGTGCCAGCACCTTTGGACGGATCACAGATACGCAGTATTTT. The chain couples TRBV12-3 or TRBV12-4 to TRBJ2-3; D remains ambiguous. The germline V and J ends were trimmed by 7 bases and 2 bases, with 13 bases remaining between them. The CDR3 is made up of 14 amino acids.